Sequencing of this T cell receptor (beta chain) was carried out in a study of lymphopenia after photon versus proton radiotherapy. This clone was seen just once. Its antigen is unidentified. Method: immunoSEQ multiplex PCR; TCRdb's copy keeps in-frame clones and lacks some. Counted here are some 70,000 clones, over 80% occurring once; the ten biggest clones make up 10% to 12%. Findings of the study overall: Photon-treated patients lost naive T cells and TCR diversity; proton-treated stayed stable.

Unmatched junction bases numbered 13, after V lost 0 bases and J lost 8 bases. The germline V gene has CDR1 GTSNPN and CDR2 SVGIG (reference sequence). The CDR3 is made up of 16 amino acids. The chain is built from TRBV30 and TRBJ2-3, with 8 bases identical to TRBD2. This specimen was peripheral blood, taken from a patient treated with proton-based radiotherapy. This receptor was identified in a man older than 75 with esophageal cancer. The CDR3 loop reads CAWSVSLWAGGGTQYF. CDR3 sequence (DNA): TGTGCCTGGAGTGTATCGCTCTGGGCGGGAGGAGGTACGCAGTATTTT.